This T cell receptor beta chain was found in a study of Tregs in tolerant kidney transplant recipients. Study context: An approximately 3-day belatacept mixed lymphocyte reaction, sometimes plus 5-day graft donor restimulation, preceded CD4+CD25+CD127- sorting. Sorting used antibodies to exclude donor cells. Overall study results and limits: No direct test of biological reproducibility was done here. Few patients were studied, so findings need validation in larger groups.

This clone showed up just once. Its antigen is not known. This table comes from immunoSEQ multiplex PCR, and its TCRdb copy is limited to in-frame clones, with some not included. The data hold tens of thousands of clones, with around 95% observed a single time. The CDR3 has 17 amino acids. Germline V lookup: CDR1 SGHRS, CDR2 YFSETQ. The V and J ends lost 4 bases and 6 bases, in that order; junction bases with no gene match: 9. This clonotype was obtained from a human donor in good health. Sequences were obtained from Tregs from blood cultured with allogeneic cells. The chain joins TRBV5-1 to TRBJ2-2; 13 bases match TRBD2. CDR3: CASSARWGLAGSGELFF. DNA of the CDR3: TGCGCCAGCAGCGCACGGTGGGGACTAGCGGGATCCGGGGAGCTGTTTTTT.